One T cell receptor beta chain is described in this entry. In this sample, this clonotype turned up a few times. Its recognized antigen is unknown. One base away there is no much larger clone; base qualities are not given. Trimming takes 4 bases off V and 4 bases off J; junction bases not matched to a gene: 9. The CDR3 has 15 amino acids, counting the end cysteine and phenylalanine. The retained sequence is limited to the CDR3, 45 bases, with the frame set at the first base. Based on the germline V gene, the CDR1 and CDR2 sequences are SGDLS and YYNGEE. This record comes from a study of T-cell memory formation after mild COVID-19 (dated by TCRdb to the early 2020s). Describing the broader study: TCR sequence clusters from the two donors were found to be largely donor specific. In a couple of donors, T-cell clones that expanded and contracted after mild COVID-19 were followed by sequencing TCRalpha and TCRbeta repertoires longitudinally. The cohort was made up of two young adult volunteers, one female and one male, who were previously healthy.

The paper's findings and limits, for the study overall: Some responding clones were detected in pre-infection memory, which suggested that pre-existing cross-reactive memory T cells had joined the SARS-CoV-2 response. The study included only two mild cases, and larger cohorts that include severe cases with pre-infection samples were judged to be necessary. Contracting CD4+ clones turned up mainly in the CM and EM memory subsets, whereas EMRA was where CD8+ clones were enriched. Whether the second-wave clones peaking on day 37 were SARS-CoV-2 specific was not confirmed. Balanced CD4/CD8 phenotypes were observed for clones contracting from day 15 to 85, whereas a bias towards CD4+ was observed for a second wave of clones expanding from day 15 to 37.

Ficoll-Paque density gradient centrifugation was used to isolate PBMCs. Sequenced on an Illumina NovaSeq 6000. Using 5'RACE with constant-segment primers, TCRalpha and TCRbeta cDNA libraries were constructed, with sample barcodes and unique molecular identifiers added in the process. RNA was extracted from every sample with Trizol reagent. Library amplification was performed in two PCR steps, and a second sample barcode and Illumina TruSeq adapters were introduced in the second step. Libraries were sequenced on an Illumina NovaSeq with 2 x 150 bp paired-end reads. Under the source paper's analysis protocol: Reads were demultiplexed and collapsed into UMI-guided consensus sequences with migec v1.2.7. Using mixcr v2.1.11, UMI consensuses were aligned to TRA and TRB V and J templates and then assembled into clonotypes. A clonotype was counted as expanded or contracted only when both edgeR and NoisET called the clonotype significant, with the noise models trained on biological replicates. For edgeR calls, the thresholds were a false discovery rate-adjusted p below 0.01 and a log2 fold-change of 1. As an exploratory analysis of dynamics, PCA with hierarchical clustering was applied to max-normalized trajectories of the 1000 most abundant clonotypes. The CD4 or CD8 phenotype of responding clones was assigned using the separately sequenced CD4+ and CD8+ repertoires. The raw public data were reprocessed by TCRdb itself: fastp quality trimming at Q25, MiXCR clonotype calling, in-frame beta chains only. Rows with one shared CDR3 protein collapse into an entry with the most common genes and DNA. The V and J calls, along with clone size, are taken from TCRdb and not from the paper's own processing. Present in this sample are just over 300,000 distinct CDR3 sequences, roughly 19% of which were seen just once. The ten largest make up more than 20% of the sample.

The TCR originated in a young man who had mild COVID-19 (a few samples of this study predate the infection). The sample titles of this study are shuffled in the database, so cell type and time point are left out; the donor was told from shared clones. The V and J genes are TRBV9 and TRBJ2-3, with TRBD2 identical over 7 junction bases. The specimen sequenced was PBMCs or a T cell subset sorted from them (not recorded which). Here the CDR3 is given as CASSSSGTTADTQYF. The nucleotide sequence reads TGTGCCAGCAGCTCGTCCGGGACTACAGCAGATACGCAGTATTTT.